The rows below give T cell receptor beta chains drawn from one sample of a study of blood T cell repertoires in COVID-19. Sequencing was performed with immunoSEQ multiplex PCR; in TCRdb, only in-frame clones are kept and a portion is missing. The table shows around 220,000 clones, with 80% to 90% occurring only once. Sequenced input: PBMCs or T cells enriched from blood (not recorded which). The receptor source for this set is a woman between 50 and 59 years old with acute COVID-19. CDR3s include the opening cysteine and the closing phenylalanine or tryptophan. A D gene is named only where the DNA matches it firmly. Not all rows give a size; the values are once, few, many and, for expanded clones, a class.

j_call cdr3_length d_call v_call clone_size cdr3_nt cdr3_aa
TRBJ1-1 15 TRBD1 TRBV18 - TGTGCCAGCTCACCACCAGGGGGCTTTAACACTGAAGCTTTCTTT CASSPPGGFNTEAFF
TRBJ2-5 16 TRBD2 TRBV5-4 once TGTGCCAGCAGCTTGGCCTTAGCGGGAGGATGGGAGACCCAGTACTTC CASSLALAGGWETQYF
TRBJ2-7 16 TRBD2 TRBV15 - TGTGCCACCAGCAGAGGGTCAGTAGCGGGAGTTTACGAGCAGTACTTC CATSRGSVAGVYEQYF
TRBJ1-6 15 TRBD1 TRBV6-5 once TGTGCCAGCAGACCGGACAGGGGACTTAATTCACCCCTCCACTTT CASRPDRGLNSPLHF
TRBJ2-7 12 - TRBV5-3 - TGTGCCAGAAGCGCGAGGTATAGCGAGCAGTACTTC CARSARYSEQYF
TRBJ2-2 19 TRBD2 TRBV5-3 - TGTGCCAGAAGCCCTGGGACTAGCGGCCACCCTCCCGACACCGGGGAGCTGTTTTTT CARSPGTSGHPPDTGELFF
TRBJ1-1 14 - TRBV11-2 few TGTGCCAGCAGCTTAGTAGGAGTACGGACTGAAGCTTTCTTT CASSLVGVRTEAFF
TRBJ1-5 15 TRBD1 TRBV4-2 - TGTGCCAGCGGACAGGTTCAGGGTACCAATCAGCCCCAGCATTTT CASGQVQGTNQPQHF
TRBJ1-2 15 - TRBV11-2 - TGTGCCAGCAGCTTAGTGGGACTACAAGGGTATGGCTACACCTTC CASSLVGLQGYGYTF
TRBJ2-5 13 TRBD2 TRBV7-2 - TGTGCCAGCAGGGGGGGGATCAGAGAGACCCAGTACTTC CASRGGIRETQYF
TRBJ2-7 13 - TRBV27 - TGTGCCAGCAGTTTAAACAGGGTTGACGAGCAGTACTTC CASSLNRVDEQYF
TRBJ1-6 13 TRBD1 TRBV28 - TGTGCCAGCATGACAGGGATGGAGTCACCCCTCCACTTT CASMTGMESPLHF
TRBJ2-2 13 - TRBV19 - TGTGCCAGTAGTTCTAAGAACACCGGGGAGCTGTTTTTT CASSSKNTGELFF
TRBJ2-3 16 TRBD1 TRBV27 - TGTGCCAGCAGTTTCCTCCCAGGGGGTAACACAGATACGCAGTATTTT CASSFLPGGNTDTQYF
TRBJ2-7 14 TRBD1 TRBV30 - TGTGCCTGGAGTGAGGGGACAGGGGGCGACGAGCAGTACTTC CAWSEGTGGDEQYF
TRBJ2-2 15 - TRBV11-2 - TGTGCCAGCAGCTTAGTTGCTAGGAACACCGGGGAGCTGTTTTTT CASSLVARNTGELFF
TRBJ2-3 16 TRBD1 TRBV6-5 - TGTGCCAGCAGTTACTCGGCGGGACAGGGTTCAGATACGCAGTATTTT CASSYSAGQGSDTQYF
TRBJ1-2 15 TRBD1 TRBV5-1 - TGCGCCAGCAGCTCGCGGAGGACAGGGGTAGATGGCTACACCTTC CASSSRRTGVDGYTF